Listed below are T cell receptor beta chains from one sample, sequenced in a study of human T cells and chemical hapten exposure. Via MiXCR, TCRdb re-called the RACE reads, giving one row per CDR3 protein. The sample has roughly 250,000 distinct CDR3 sequences, 7% to 10% seen once; the top ten hold about 2.1%. This specimen consisted of whole blood, obtained in connection with sensitization to the hapten diphenylcyclopropenone (DPC). The receptor set was obtained from a woman aged 40 to 49 with alopecia areata. Some clones in this sample may be carry-over from other donors' samples. CDR3s include the opening cysteine and the closing phenylalanine or tryptophan.

V	J	length	CDR3
TRBV18	TRBJ2-1	17	CASSPPLAQAPYNEQFF
TRBV5-1	TRBJ2-3	15	CASSLAGQGVDTQYF
TRBV27	TRBJ1-6	14	CASSFYRANSPLHF
TRBV18	TRBJ1-1	13	CASSPQENTEAFF
TRBV5-1	TRBJ2-7	17	CASSLYGLAGGAYEQYF
TRBV11-2	TRBJ2-2	14	CASSLESTLGELFF
TRBV24-1	TRBJ2-5	15	CATSGALGAQETQYF
TRBV20-1	TRBJ1-5	13	CSARRGNNQPQHF
TRBV6-1	TRBJ1-4	14	CASSEGGPREKLFF
TRBV6-5	TRBJ2-2	14	CASSYSRATGELFF
TRBV29-1	TRBJ1-2	12	CSVRQSNYGYTF
TRBV4-1	TRBJ1-1	12	CASRGYSTEAFF
TRBV6-6	TRBJ1-5	12	CASNQLNQPQHF
TRBV28	TRBJ2-1	15	CASSSVGDYYNEQFF
TRBV28	TRBJ2-3	15	CASSPQDRDTDTQYF
TRBV7-9	TRBJ2-2	17	CASSLILGLLNTGELFF
TRBV10-3	TRBJ2-7	16	CAITLGTSGSRDEQYF
TRBV6-5	TRBJ1-6	15	CASSYLKVGNSPLHF
TRBV5-1	TRBJ2-5	13	CASSLAFGETQYF
TRBV12-3/TRBV12-4	TRBJ2-5	14	CASCSPGSGETQYF
TRBV20-1	TRBJ1-2	13	CSASEGVQYGYTF
TRBV5-4	TRBJ1-6	15	CASSLFTVAGSPLHF
TRBV28	TRBJ2-3	14	CASKGGRGPDTQYF